This TCR beta chain was captured by sequencing in a study of breast tumors, draining lymph nodes, adjacent tissues. One entry per CDR3 protein, called by TCRdb with MiXCR from the multiplex PCR reads. The sample lists approximately 140,000 distinct CDR3 sequences; about 33% were seen once. At least ten counts were recorded for this clonotype. What it binds is not known. Notes on the study in general: Data fit most tumor T cells coming from lymph node, expanding in tumor.

CDR1 and CDR2 (germline): DFQATT, SNEGSKA (reference sequence). V was clipped by 3 bases and J by 5 bases; unmatched bases: 7. The CDR3 runs 15 residues. Axillary draining lymph nodes of breast cancer patients supplied the node samples. Sequenced sample: axillary lymph node tissue. The rearrangement links TRBV20-1 to TRBJ1-6; TRBD1 matches at 7 bases. This TCR was sampled from a female donor with breast cancer. Some clones in this sample may be carry-over from other donors' samples. DNA for the CDR3: TGCAGTGCTAGCAGTAGGGGGCGTAATAATTCACCCCTCCACTTT. This sequence encodes CSASSRGRNNSPLHF.